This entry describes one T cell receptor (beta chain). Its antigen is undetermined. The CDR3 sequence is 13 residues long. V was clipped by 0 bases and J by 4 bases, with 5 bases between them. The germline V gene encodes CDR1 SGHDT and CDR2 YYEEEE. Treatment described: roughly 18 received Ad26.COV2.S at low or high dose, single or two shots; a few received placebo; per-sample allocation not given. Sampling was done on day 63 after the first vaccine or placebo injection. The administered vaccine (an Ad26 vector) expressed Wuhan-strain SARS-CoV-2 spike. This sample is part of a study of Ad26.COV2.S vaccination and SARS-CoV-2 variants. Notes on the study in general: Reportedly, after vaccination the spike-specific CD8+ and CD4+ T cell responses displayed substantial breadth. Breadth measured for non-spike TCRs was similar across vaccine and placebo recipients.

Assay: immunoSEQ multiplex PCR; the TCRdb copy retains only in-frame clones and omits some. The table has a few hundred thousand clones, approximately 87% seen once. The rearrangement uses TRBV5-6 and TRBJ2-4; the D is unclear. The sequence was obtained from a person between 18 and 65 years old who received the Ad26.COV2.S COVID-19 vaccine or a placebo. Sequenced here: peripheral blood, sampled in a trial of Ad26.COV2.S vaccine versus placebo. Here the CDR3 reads CASSLGGKNIQYF. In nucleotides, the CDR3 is TGTGCCAGCAGCTTGGGGGGAAAAAACATTCAGTACTTC.